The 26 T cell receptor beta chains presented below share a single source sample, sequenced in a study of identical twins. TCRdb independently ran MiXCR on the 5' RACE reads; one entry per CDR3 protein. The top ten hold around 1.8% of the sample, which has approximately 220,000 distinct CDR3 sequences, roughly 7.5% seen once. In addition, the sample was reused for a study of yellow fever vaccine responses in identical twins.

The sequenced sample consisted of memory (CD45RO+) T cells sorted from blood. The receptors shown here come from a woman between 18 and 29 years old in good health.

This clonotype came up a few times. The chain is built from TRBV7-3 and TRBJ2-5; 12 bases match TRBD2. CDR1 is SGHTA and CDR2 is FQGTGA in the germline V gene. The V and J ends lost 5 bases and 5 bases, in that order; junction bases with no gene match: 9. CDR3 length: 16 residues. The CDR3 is CASSPTSGGREETQYF. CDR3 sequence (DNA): TGTGCCAGCAGCCCGACTAGCGGGGGCCGGGAGGAGACCCAGTACTTC.

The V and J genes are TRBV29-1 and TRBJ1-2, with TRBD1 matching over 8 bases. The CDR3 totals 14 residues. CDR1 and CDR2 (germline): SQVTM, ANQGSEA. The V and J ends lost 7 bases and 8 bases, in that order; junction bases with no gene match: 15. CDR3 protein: CSAVHSGGPSGYTF. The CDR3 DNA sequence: TGCAGCGCCGTCCACTCAGGGGGCCCGAGCGGCTACACCTTC.

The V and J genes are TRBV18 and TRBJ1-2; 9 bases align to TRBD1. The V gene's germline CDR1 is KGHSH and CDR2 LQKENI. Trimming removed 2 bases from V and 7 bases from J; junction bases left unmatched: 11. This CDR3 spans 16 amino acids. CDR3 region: CASSPETGTGIGGYTF. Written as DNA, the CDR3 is TGTGCCAGCTCACCAGAAACCGGGACAGGGATCGGTGGCTACACCTTC.

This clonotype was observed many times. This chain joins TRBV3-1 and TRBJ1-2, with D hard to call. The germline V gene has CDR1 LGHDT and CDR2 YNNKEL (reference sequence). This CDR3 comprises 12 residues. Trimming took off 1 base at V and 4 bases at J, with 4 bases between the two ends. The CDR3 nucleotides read TGTGCCAGCAGCCAAGTTGGCTATGGCTACACCTTC. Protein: CASSQVGYGYTF.

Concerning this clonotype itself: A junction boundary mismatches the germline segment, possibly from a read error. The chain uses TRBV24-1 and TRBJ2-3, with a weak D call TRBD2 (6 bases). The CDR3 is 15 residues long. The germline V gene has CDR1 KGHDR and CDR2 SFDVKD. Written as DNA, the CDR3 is TGCTTTGCTAGTGAACGGGGGATGGGCACAGATACGCAGTATTTT. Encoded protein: CFASERGMGTDTQYF.

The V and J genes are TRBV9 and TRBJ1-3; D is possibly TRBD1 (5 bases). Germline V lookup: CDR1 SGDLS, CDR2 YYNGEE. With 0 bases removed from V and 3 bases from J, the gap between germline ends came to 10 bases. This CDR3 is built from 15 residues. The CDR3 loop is CASSVEEGYGNTIYF. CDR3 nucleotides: TGTGCCAGCAGCGTAGAGGAGGGGTATGGAAACACCATATATTTT.

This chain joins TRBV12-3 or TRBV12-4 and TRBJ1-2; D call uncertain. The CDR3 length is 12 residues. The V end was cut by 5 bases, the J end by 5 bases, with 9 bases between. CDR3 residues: CASSPTRYGYTF. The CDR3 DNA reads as TGTGCCAGCAGTCCCACACGTTATGGCTACACCTTC.

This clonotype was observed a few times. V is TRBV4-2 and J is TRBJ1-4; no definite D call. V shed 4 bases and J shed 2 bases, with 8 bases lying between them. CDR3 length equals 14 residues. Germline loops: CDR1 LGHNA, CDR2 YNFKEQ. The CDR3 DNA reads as TGTGCCAGCAGCCCAGGTACTACTAATGAAAAACTGTTTTTT. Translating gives CASSPGTTNEKLFF.

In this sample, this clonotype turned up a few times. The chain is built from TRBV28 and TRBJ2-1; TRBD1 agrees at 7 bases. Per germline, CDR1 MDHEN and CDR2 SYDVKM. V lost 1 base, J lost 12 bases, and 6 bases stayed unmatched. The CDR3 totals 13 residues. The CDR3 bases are TGTGCCAGCAGTTTATACCGGGACAGAGGGCAGTTCTTC. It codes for CASSLYRDRGQFF.

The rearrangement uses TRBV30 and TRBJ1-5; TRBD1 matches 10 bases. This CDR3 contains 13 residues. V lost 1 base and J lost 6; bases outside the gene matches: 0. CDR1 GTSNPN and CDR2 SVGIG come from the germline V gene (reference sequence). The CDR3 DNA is TGTGCCTGGAGTGGGACAGGGGGTCAGCCCCAGCATTTT. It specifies CAWSGTGGQPQHF.

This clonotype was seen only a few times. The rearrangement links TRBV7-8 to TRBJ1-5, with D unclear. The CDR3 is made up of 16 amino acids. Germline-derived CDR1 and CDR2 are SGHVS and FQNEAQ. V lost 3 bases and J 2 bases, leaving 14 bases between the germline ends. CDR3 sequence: CASSFKGREGNQPQHF. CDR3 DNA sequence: TGTGCCAGCAGCTTCAAGGGTAGAGAGGGCAATCAGCCCCAGCATTTT.

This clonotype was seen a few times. The DNA for the CDR3 is TGTGCCAGCAGTGAAGAAGGGACTTCCCCCTACGAGCAGTACTTC. Translation gives CASSEEGTSPYEQYF. This chain links TRBV6-1 with TRBJ2-7, with D possibly being TRBD2 (6 bases). Germline lookup yields CDR1 MNHNS and CDR2 SASEGT. V lost 1 base and J 2 bases, leaving 12 bases between the germline ends. CDR3 length equals 15 residues.

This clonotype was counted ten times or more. The CDR3 nucleotides are TGTGCCAGCAGTTACTGGGGTGGACAGGGAATGAAGCCCCAGCATTTT. Translation gives CASSYWGGQGMKPQHF. V usage is TRBV12-3 or TRBV12-4 and J usage is TRBJ1-5; 8 bases align to TRBD1. The CDR3 extends over 16 amino acids. With V trimmed by 4 bases and J by 8 bases, 13 bases remained unmatched.

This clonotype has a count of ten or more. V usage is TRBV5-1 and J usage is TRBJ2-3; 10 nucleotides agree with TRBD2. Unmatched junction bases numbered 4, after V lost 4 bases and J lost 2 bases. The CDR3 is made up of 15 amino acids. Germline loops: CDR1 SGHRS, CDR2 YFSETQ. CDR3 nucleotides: TGCGCCAGCAGCCGAGCGGGGGGGACCACAGATACGCAGTATTTT. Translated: CASSRAGGTTDTQYF.

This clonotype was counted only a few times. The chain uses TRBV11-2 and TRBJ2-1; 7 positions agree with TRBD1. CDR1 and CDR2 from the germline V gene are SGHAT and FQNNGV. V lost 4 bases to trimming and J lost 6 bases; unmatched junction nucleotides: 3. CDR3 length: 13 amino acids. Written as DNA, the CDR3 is TGTGCCAGCAGCTCCTACAGGGGCAATGAGCAGTTCTTC. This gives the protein CASSSYRGNEQFF. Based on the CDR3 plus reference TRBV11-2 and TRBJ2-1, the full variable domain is EAGVAQSPRYKIIEKRQSVAFWCNPISGHATLYWYQQILGQGPKLLIQFQNNGVVDDSQLPKDRFSAERLKGVDSTLKIQPAKLEDSAVYLCASSSYRGNEQFFGPGTRLTVL.

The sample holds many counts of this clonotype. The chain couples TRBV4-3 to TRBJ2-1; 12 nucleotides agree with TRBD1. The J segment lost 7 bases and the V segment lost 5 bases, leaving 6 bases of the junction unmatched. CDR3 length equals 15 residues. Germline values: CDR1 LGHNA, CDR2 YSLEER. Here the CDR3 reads CASSVGTGGRNEQFF. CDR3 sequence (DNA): TGCGCCAGCAGCGTCGGGACAGGGGGCAGGAATGAGCAGTTCTTC.

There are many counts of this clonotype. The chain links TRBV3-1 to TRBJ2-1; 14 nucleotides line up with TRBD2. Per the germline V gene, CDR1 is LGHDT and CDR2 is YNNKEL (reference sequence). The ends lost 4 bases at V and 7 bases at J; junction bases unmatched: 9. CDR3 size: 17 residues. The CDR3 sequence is CASSPRHGTSGRNEQFF. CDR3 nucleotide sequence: TGTGCCAGCAGCCCGCGGCACGGGACTAGCGGGAGAAATGAGCAGTTCTTC.

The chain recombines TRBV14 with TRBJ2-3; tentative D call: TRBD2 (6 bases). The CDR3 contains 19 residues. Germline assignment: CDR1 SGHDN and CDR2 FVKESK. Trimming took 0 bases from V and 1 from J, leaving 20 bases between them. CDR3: CASSQDIFRRDLGTDTQYF. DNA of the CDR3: TGTGCCAGCAGCCAAGATATTTTTCGTCGGGACTTAGGCACAGATACGCAGTATTTT.

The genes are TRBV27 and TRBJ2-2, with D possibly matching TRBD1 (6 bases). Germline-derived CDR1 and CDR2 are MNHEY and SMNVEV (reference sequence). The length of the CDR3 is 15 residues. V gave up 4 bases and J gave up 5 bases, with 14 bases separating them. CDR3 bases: TGTGCCAGCAGTTCAAACAGGGTTTCTACCGGGGAGCTGTTTTTT. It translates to CASSSNRVSTGELFF.

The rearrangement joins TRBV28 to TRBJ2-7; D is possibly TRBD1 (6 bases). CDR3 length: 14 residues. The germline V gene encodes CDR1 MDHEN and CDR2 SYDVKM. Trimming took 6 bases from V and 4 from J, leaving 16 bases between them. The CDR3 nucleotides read TGTGCCAGCAGGCTCGTGGGGGCGGCTTACGAGCAGTACTTC. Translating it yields CASRLVGAAYEQYF.

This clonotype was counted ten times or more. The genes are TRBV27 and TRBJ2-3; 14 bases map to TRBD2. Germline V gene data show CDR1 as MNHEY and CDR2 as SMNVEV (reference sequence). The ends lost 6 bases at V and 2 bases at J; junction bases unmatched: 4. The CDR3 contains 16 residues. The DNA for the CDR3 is TGTGCCAGCAGGGGACTAGCGGGGGCCTTCACAGATACGCAGTATTTT. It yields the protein CASRGLAGAFTDTQYF.

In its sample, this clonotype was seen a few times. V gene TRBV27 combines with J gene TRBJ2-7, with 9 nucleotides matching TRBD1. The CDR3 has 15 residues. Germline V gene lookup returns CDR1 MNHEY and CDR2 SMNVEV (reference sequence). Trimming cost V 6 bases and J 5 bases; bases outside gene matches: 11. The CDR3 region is CASRYSGQGRDEQYF. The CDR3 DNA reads TGTGCCAGCAGATACTCGGGACAGGGTAGAGACGAGCAGTACTTC.

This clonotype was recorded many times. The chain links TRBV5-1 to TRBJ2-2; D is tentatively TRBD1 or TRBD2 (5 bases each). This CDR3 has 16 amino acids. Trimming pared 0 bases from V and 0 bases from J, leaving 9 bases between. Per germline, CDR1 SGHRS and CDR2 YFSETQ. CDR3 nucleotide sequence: TGCGCCAGCAGCTTGGCCCGGGGCGCGAACACCGGGGAGCTGTTTTTT. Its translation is CASSLARGANTGELFF.

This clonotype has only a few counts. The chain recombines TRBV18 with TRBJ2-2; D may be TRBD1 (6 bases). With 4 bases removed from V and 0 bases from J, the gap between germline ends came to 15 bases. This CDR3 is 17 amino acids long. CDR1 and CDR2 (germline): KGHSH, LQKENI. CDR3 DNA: TGTGCCAGCTCACAATCCGCCGGGACAACGAACACCGGGGAGCTGTTTTTT. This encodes CASSQSAGTTNTGELFF.

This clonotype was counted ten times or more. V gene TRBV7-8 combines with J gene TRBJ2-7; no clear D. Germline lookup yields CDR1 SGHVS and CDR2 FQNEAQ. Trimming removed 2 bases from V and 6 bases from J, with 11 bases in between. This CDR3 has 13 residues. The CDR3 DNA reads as TGTGCCAGCAGCTTAAAAATCGGGTCCGAGCAGTACTTC. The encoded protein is CASSLKIGSEQYF.

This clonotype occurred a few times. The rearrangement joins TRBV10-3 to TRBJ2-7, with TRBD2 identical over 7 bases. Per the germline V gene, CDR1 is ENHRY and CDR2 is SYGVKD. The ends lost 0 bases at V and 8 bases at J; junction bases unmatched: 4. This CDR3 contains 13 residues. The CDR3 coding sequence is TGTGCCATCAGTGAGTCTGGGGGGGGTCAGCAGTACTTC. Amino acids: CAISESGGGQQYF.